This T cell receptor beta chain was sequenced during a study of CD8 T cells in ankylosing spondylitis. Regarding the study as a whole: Reportedly, disease-linked clones are significantly enriched in ankylosing spondylitis patients' matched synovial fluid. What appeared characteristic of ankylosing spondylitis blood was a TCR beta motif of fewer than ten highly homologous variants.

This clonotype was recorded many times. Its antigen is unidentified. One entry per CDR3 protein results from TCRdb running MiXCR on the 5' RACE reads. The sample yields 55,000 or so distinct CDR3 sequences, about 7.8% seen once. The CDR3 sequence is 16 residues long. V gave up 8 bases and J gave up 7 bases; unmatched junction bases: 14. The germline gives CDR1 SNHLY, CDR2 FYNNEI. The chain uses TRBV2 and TRBJ2-1, with 10 bases identical to TRBD2. The receptor was derived from a female donor with ankylosing spondylitis or in good health (not recorded which). The sample was blood, either unsorted or a sorted T cell fraction (not recorded which). The CDR3, as DNA: TGTGCCAGCCAGCCCTCTATAGCGGGGGGCGGGAATGAGCAGTTCTTC. Its protein product is CASQPSIAGGGNEQFF.